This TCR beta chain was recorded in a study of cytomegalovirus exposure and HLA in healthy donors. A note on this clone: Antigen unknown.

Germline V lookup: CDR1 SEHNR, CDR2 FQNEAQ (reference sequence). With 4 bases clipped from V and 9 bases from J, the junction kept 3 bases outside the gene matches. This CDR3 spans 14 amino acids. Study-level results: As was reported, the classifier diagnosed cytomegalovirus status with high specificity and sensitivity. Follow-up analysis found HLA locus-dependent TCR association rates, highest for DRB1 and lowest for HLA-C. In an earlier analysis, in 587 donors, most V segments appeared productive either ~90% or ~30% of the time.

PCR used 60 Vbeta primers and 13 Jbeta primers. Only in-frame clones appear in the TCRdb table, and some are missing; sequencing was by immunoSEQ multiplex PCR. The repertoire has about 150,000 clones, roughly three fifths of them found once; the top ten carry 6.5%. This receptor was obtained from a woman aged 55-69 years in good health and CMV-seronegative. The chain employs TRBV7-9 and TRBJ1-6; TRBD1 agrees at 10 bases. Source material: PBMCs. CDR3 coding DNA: TGTGCCAGCAGCTCGGGACAGGGGAGTTCACCCCTCCACTTT. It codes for CASSSGQGSSPLHF.